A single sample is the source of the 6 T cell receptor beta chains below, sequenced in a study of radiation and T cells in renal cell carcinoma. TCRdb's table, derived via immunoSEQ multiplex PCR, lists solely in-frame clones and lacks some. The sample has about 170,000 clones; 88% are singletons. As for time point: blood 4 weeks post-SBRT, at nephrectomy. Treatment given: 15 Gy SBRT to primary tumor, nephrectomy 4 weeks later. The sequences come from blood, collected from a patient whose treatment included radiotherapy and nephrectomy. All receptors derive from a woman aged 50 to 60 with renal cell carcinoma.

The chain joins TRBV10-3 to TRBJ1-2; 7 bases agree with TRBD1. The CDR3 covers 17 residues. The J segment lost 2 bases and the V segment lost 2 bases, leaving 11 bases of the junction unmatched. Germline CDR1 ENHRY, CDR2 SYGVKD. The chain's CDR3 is CAISEPRVTGENYGYTF. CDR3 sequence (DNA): TGTGCCATCAGTGAGCCGAGGGTTACAGGGGAAAACTATGGCTACACCTTC.

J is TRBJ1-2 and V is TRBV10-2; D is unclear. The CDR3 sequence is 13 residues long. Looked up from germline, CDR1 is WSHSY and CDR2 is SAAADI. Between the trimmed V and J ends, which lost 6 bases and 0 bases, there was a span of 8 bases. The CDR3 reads CASRFGSNYGYTF. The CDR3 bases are TGCGCCAGCAGATTTGGATCTAACTATGGCTACACCTTC.

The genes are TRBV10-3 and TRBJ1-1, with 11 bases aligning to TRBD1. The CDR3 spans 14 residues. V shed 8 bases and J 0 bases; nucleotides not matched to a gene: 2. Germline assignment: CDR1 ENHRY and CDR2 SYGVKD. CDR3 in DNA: TGTGCCATCGGGACAGGGGGTTTGAACACTGAAGCTTTCTTT. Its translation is CAIGTGGLNTEAFF.

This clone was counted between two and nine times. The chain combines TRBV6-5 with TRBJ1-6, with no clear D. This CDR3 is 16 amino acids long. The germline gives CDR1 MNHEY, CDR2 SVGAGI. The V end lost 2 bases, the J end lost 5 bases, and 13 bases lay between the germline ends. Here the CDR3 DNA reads TGTGCCAGCAGTTACCGTTGGACTAGTCATAATTCACCCCTCCACTTT. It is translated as CASSYRWTSHNSPLHF.

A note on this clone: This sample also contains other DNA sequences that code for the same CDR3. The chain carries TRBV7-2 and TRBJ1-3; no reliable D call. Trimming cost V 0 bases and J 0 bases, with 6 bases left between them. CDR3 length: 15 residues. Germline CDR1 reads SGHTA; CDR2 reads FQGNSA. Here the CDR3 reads CASSLASGSGNTIYF. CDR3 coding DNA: TGTGCCAGCAGCTTAGCTTCCGGCTCTGGAAACACCATATATTTT.

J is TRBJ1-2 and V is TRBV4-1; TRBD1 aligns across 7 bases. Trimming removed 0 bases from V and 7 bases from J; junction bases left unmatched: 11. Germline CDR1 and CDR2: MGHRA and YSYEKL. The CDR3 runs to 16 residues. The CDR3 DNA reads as TGCGCCAGCAGCCAAGAAAGAAGGCAGGGGGTTTCTGGCTACACCTTC. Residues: CASSQERRQGVSGYTF.